This TCR beta chain was recovered during a study of OX40 agonist ivuxolimab in advanced cancers. The table came from immunoSEQ multiplex PCR; TCRdb's copy has only in-frame clones and leaves some out. The sample consists of around 72,000 clones, around 85% of them appearing once. This CDR3 is 14 amino acids long. From germline, CDR1 is SGHAT and CDR2 FQNNGV. The germline V and J ends were trimmed by 4 bases and 5 bases, with 14 bases remaining between them. The sequence derives from an adult with an advanced solid tumor such as melanoma, head and neck, liver or kidney cancer. The rearrangement links TRBV11-2 to TRBJ1-1; D not certain. This material consisted of CD4+ or CD8+ T cells sorted from blood, taken in a trial of the OX40 agonist ivuxolimab. Written as DNA, the CDR3 is TGTGCCAGCAGCTCCGGATCGTGGGGAACTGAAGCTTTCTTT. Translation gives CASSSGSWGTEAFF. The full variable domain, its missing parts supplied by reference TRBV11-2 and TRBJ1-1, is EAGVAQSPRYKIIEKRQSVAFWCNPISGHATLYWYQQILGQGPKLLIQFQNNGVVDDSQLPKDRFSAERLKGVDSTLKIQPAKLEDSAVYLCASSSGSWGTEAFFGQGTRLTVV.